Included here is one T cell receptor beta chain sequence, with context. CDR1 SGDLS and CDR2 YYNGEE come from the germline V gene. This CDR3 contains 14 residues. Trimming took 0 bases from V and 6 from J, leaving 9 bases between them. PCR used 60 Vbeta primers and 13 Jbeta primers. Sequenced by immunoSEQ multiplex PCR; TCRdb stores in-frame clones only, minus some. This sample yields about 100,000 clones, of which about four fifths are seen a single time; 2.5% to 3% belongs to the top ten. These data come from a study of cytomegalovirus exposure and HLA in healthy donors. J is TRBJ2-2 and V is TRBV9; D is perhaps TRBD1 (6 bases). This receptor was obtained from a female donor in good health and CMV-seropositive. The specimen was PBMCs. CDR3 in DNA: TGTGCCAGCAGCGTAGAGAACAGGGCCGGGGAGCTGTTTTTT. This gives the protein CASSVENRAGELFF.